This T cell receptor (beta chain) was profiled in a study of CD8+ T cells in alopecia areata. Whole-study findings and limits: For lesional scalp, especially alopecia totalis/universalis, clonality was higher than in normal scalp. Researchers reported that TCR sharing among patients proved less clear than in mice, possibly HLA-linked.

This clone was picked up a small number of times. What it binds is unknown. Described treatment: oral pan-JAK inhibitor, 5-10 mg twice daily. Alopecia areata patients provided lesional scalp punch biopsies and peripheral blood. There are 14 residues in the CDR3. Germline V gene sequence: CDR1 SQVTM, CDR2 ANQGSEA. V shed 4 bases and J shed 0 bases, with 12 bases lying between them. Once RNA had been extracted, it was reverse transcribed into cDNA to act as the sequencing template. Profiling relied on immunoSEQ multiplex PCR, and the TCRdb table lists in-frame clones only, not all of them. The profile shows 180,000 or so clones, 45% to 60% of them singletons.

This sequence joins TRBV29-1 and TRBJ1-2; D uncertain. This TCR derives from a human donor with alopecia areata. Sequencing used CD8+ T cells sorted from blood, obtained at approximately week 51, from a patient treated with tofacitinib. CDR3 residues: CSVGSGGANYGYTF. As DNA, the CDR3 is TGCAGCGTTGGATCCGGCGGGGCTAACTATGGCTACACCTTC.